This T cell receptor beta chain was found in a study of type 1 and type 2 diabetes patients. The trim removed 7 bases at V and 7 bases at J, leaving 10 bases unmatched. This CDR3 comprises 14 residues. Germline V lookup: CDR1 MDHEN, CDR2 SYDVKM. PCR was run on genomic DNA. Amplification of the beta chain CDR3 used 30 forward and 13 reverse multiplex primers. TCRdb re-analysed the multiplex PCR reads in MiXCR, keeping a single row per CDR3 protein. The sample holds 250,000 or so distinct CDR3 sequences, roughly 50% seen once. Sequenced material: peripheral blood mononuclear cells (PBMCs). The V and J genes are TRBV28 and TRBJ2-5; 9 bases are a match to TRBD2. The receptor comes from a man younger than 35 with type 2 diabetes. The CDR3 coding sequence is TGTGCCAGCACGGGGACTAGCTTGCGGGGGACCCAGTACTTC. As protein: CASTGTSLRGTQYF.